This TCR beta chain was sequenced in a study of blood T cell repertoires in COVID-19. Study context: Spain, Italy and the United States supplied samples that represented acute and convalescent COVID-19.

Original methodology: Nucleated cell number was recorded as an estimate derived from reference gene primer amplification. Using immunoSEQ multiplex PCR, the repertoire was profiled, and TCRdb retains in-frame clones only, with some absent. From that table come the V and J calls and clone size; the DNA was used to work out D and trimming. The data show 350,000 to 500,000 clones, around 90% seen once. Enrolment of Seattle patients took place during active infection, and they were followed longitudinally. The germline V gene encodes CDR1 MNHEY and CDR2 SVGEGT. V was trimmed by 5 bases and J by 5 bases, leaving 6 bases between them. The CDR3 has 11 residues. This clone was seen only a few times. Other DNA sequences of this sample code for an identical CDR3.

Sequencing was performed on peripheral blood. The source is a man younger than 30 with COVID-19, enrolled during active disease. The chain employs TRBV6-2 or TRBV6-3 and TRBJ1-1, with D possibly TRBD1 on 6 matching bases. CDR3 amino acids: CASSQGTEAFF. The CDR3 DNA is TGTGCCAGCAGTCAGGGGACTGAAGCTTTCTTT.